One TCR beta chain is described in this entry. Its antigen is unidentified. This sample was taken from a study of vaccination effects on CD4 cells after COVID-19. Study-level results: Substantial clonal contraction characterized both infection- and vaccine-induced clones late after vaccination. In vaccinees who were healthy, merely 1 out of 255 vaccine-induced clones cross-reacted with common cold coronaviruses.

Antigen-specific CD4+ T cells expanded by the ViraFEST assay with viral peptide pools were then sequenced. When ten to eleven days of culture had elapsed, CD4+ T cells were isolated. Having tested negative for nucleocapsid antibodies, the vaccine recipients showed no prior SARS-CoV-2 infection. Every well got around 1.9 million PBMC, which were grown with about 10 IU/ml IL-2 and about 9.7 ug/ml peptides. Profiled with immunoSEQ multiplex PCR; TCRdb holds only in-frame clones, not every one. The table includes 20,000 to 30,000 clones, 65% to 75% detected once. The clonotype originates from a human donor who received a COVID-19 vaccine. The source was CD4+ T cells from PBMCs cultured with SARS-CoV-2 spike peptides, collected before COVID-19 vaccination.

CDR3 coding DNA: TGTGCCCGACAGGAAGCGGGGGGTTCTACGAAGCAGTACTTC. This gives the protein CARQEAGGSTKQYF. The chain combines TRBV30 with TRBJ2-7; 9 bases are shared with TRBD2. The ends lost 8 bases at V and 8 bases at J; junction bases unmatched: 16. In germline, CDR1 is GTSNPN, CDR2 SVGIG (reference sequence). This CDR3 has 14 amino acids.